This T cell receptor beta chain was identified during a study of identical twins. Remarks on this clonotype: Its antigen is not known.

Study-level points and caveats: There is a chance that invariant MAIT and iNKT cells partially muddied zero-insertion analyses. The study drew conclusions from cross-sectional statistical analysis, not from following the same donors. Beta out-of-frame sequences showed weaker excess sharing between twins.

It was template switching that added a universal primer site, and there were unique molecular identifiers on the cDNA. Each CDR3 protein gets one entry after TCRdb re-called the 5' RACE reads with MiXCR. The sample has around 300,000 distinct CDR3 sequences, 8% to 9% seen once; the top ten hold around 2.1%. This sample also belongs to another study, concerning yellow fever vaccine responses in identical twins.

The source is a young woman in good health. The sample comprised memory (CD45RO+) T cells sorted from blood.

DNA of the CDR3: TGTGCCAGCAGTGAGGACAATTTGGCGAACACTGAAGCTTTCTTT. It translates to CASSEDNLANTEAFF. V gene TRBV25-1 combines with J gene TRBJ1-1; D might be TRBD1 (5 bases). CDR3 size: 15 residues. CDR1 and CDR2 (germline): MGHDK, SYGVNS. V lost 3 bases to trimming and J lost 1 base, with 12 bases between them.